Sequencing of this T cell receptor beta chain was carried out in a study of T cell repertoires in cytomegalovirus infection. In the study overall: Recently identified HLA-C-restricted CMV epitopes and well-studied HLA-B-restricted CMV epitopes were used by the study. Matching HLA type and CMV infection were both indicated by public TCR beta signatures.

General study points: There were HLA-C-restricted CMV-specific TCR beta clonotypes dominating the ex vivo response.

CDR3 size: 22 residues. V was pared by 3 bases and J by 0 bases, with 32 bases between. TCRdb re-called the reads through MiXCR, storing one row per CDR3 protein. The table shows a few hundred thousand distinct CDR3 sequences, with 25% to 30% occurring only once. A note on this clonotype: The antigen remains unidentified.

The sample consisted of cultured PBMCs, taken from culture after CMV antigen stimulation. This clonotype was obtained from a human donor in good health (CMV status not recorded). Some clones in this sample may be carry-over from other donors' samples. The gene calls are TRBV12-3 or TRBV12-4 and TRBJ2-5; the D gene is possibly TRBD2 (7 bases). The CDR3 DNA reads TGTGCCAGCAGTTTCGGTTATCGAGGGGGACTAAGGGTTTCGTCATACCAAGAGACCCAGTACTTC. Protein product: CASSFGYRGGLRVSSYQETQYF.